The 13 T cell receptor beta chains below were found in one sample sequenced in a study of spatial heterogeneity in lung cancer. Study-wide points: Expanded intratumoral alpha and beta TCR counts tracked tumor mutation counts.

Antigens of these TCRs are unknown. Time point of the sample: sample taken at primary tumor resection. TCRdb processed the 5' RACE reads anew with MiXCR; each CDR3 protein has one entry. In the table there are more than 25,000 distinct CDR3 sequences, more than 5.5% of which are singletons. This sample comprised lung tumor tissue, obtained at surgery. The receptors were gathered from a male donor with early-stage non-small cell lung cancer.

In this sample, this clonotype turned up many times. The CDR3 region is CASSLQETQYF. As DNA, the CDR3 is TGTGCCAGCAGCCTACAAGAGACCCAGTACTTC. V gene TRBV12-3 or TRBV12-4 combines with J gene TRBJ2-5; D not certain. The V gene lost 6 bases and the J gene lost 2 bases, with 4 bases spanning the gap. The CDR3 is 11 residues long.

The chain carries TRBV12-3 or TRBV12-4 and TRBJ2-3; D remains ambiguous. Trimming pared 6 bases from V and 6 bases from J, leaving 16 bases between. The length of the CDR3 is 14 residues. The CDR3 loop is CASRASSSRDTQYF. Here the CDR3 DNA reads TGTGCCAGCAGGGCTTCGAGCTCAAGGGATACGCAGTATTTT.

At least ten counts were recorded for this clonotype. The chain links TRBV7-2 to TRBJ2-2; D tentatively reads TRBD1 or TRBD2 (5 bases each). There are 13 residues in the CDR3. V was trimmed by 5 bases and J by 5 bases, leaving 9 bases between them. The germline V gene has CDR1 SGHTA and CDR2 FQGNSA. The CDR3 DNA sequence: TGTGCCAGCAGCGCCTGGGGGACCGGGGAGCTGTTTTTT. This encodes CASSAWGTGELFF.

This clonotype occurred many times. In DNA form, the CDR3 reads TGCGCCAGCAGCTCCGAGCCCCGGGGGACGGCTTACGAGCAGTACTTC. Protein sequence: CASSSEPRGTAYEQYF. The V gene is TRBV5-1, the J gene TRBJ2-7, with D maybe TRBD2 (6 bases). This CDR3 comprises 16 residues. V was trimmed by 3 bases and J by 4 bases, leaving 20 bases between them. Germline lookup yields CDR1 SGHRS and CDR2 YFSETQ. Drawing the rest from reference TRBV5-1 and TRBJ2-7, the complete variable domain is KAGVTQTPRYLIKTRGQQVTLSCSPISGHRSVSWYQQTPGQGLQFLFEYFSETQRNKGNFPGRFSGRQFSNSRSEMNVSTLELGDSALYLCASSSEPRGTAYEQYFGPGTRLTVT.

Only a few counts were recorded for this clonotype. J is TRBJ2-3 and V is TRBV28; D is uncertain. V shed 5 bases and J shed 5 bases, with 8 bases lying between them. CDR3 size: 12 residues. The germline V gene encodes CDR1 MDHEN and CDR2 SYDVKM. Here the CDR3 DNA reads TGTGCCAGCAGTCCAATTAGAGATACGCAGTATTTT. This encodes CASSPIRDTQYF.

This clonotype was observed many times. The chain carries TRBV6-2 or TRBV6-3 and TRBJ1-1; D remains ambiguous. CDR1 and CDR2 from the germline V gene are MNHEY and SVGEGT. This CDR3 spans 14 amino acids. V shed 0 bases and J shed 4 bases, with 9 bases lying between them. The CDR3 nucleotides are TGTGCCAGCAGTTACTCAGGTGGGGTCACTGAAGCTTTCTTT. Translated: CASSYSGGVTEAFF.

This clonotype was seen repeatedly, ten times or more. The chain uses TRBV6-5 and TRBJ1-1; the D is unclear. Trimming pared 0 bases from V and 1 base from J, leaving 9 bases between. Looked up from germline, CDR1 is MNHEY and CDR2 is SVGAGI. The CDR3 spans 15 residues. The CDR3 sequence is CASSYSMGGNTEAFF. The CDR3 DNA follows: TGTGCCAGCAGTTACTCGATGGGAGGGAACACTGAAGCTTTCTTT.

This clonotype has ten or more counts. This chain joins TRBV7-9 and TRBJ1-5; tentative D call: TRBD1 (5 bases). Germline CDR1 SEHNR, CDR2 FQNEAQ (reference sequence). The CDR3 spans 17 residues. Trimming removed 3 bases at V and 2 bases at J, with 17 bases between. CDR3 in DNA: TGTGCCAGCAGCTTTCGGTTAGAGGGGACGGGCAATCAGCCCCAGCATTTT. This translates into CASSFRLEGTGNQPQHF.

This clonotype was seen ten or more times. The gene calls are TRBV5-4 and TRBJ2-3; TRBD1 aligns across 12 bases. The V and J ends lost 5 bases and 4 bases, in that order; junction bases with no gene match: 5. CDR1 is SGHNT and CDR2 is YYREEE in the germline V gene (reference sequence). The CDR3 runs to 15 residues. The CDR3 DNA sequence: TGTGCCAGCAGTCGGGACAGGGGGCAATCAGATACGCAGTATTTT. Its protein is CASSRDRGQSDTQYF. The entire variable domain, with the rest obtained from reference TRBV5-4 and TRBJ2-3, is as follows: ETGVTQSPTHLIKTRGQQVTLRCSSQSGHNTVSWYQQALGQGPQFIFQYYREEENGRGNFPPRFSGLQFPNYSSELNVNALELDDSALYLCASSRDRGQSDTQYFGPGTRLTVL.

The chain combines TRBV29-1 with TRBJ2-7, with 8 nucleotides matching TRBD2. Germline CDR1 is SQVTM and CDR2 is ANQGSEA. The CDR3 consists of 12 residues. V trimming: 6 bases; J trimming: 2 bases; junction bases outside the gene matches: 3. CDR3 residues: CSVEGLAYEQYF. The CDR3, as DNA: TGCAGCGTAGAGGGACTAGCCTACGAGCAGTACTTC.

This clonotype was seen more than once but under ten times. The gene calls are TRBV28 and TRBJ2-1; D is unclear. This CDR3 spans 14 amino acids. Germline V lookup: CDR1 MDHEN, CDR2 SYDVKM. With 3 bases removed from V and 5 bases from J, the gap between germline ends came to 11 bases. CDR3 sequence (DNA): TGTGCCAGCAGTTTGTGGGAAAGCGACAATGAGCAGTTCTTC. Its protein product is CASSLWESDNEQFF.

This clonotype was counted many times. The rearrangement links TRBV7-9 to TRBJ2-3; TRBD1 or TRBD2 may be the D gene (5 bases each). The V end was cut by 1 base, the J end by 1 base, with 9 bases between. CDR3 length equals 15 residues. The germline V gene encodes CDR1 SEHNR and CDR2 FQNEAQ (reference sequence). The CDR3 region has the DNA TGTGCCAGCAGCTTAGTCAGAGGGGGCACAGATACGCAGTATTTT. The encoded protein is CASSLVRGGTDTQYF.

This clonotype was detected ten times or more. The rearrangement uses TRBV5-1 and TRBJ2-5, with 9 bases matching TRBD2. V shed 1 base and J 2 bases; nucleotides not matched to a gene: 9. The germline V gene encodes CDR1 SGHRS and CDR2 YFSETQ. The length of the CDR3 is 17 residues. CDR3 sequence (DNA): TGCGCCAGCAGCTTGCTAGCGGGGTTGACAGGACAAGAGACCCAGTACTTC. It codes for CASSLLAGLTGQETQYF.